This T cell receptor (beta chain) appears in the sequencing data of a study of shared clonotypes between healthy human individuals. Turning to the study itself: Aged between 18 and 49, the donors were a couple of women and three men.

Sequenced by immunoSEQ multiplex PCR; TCRdb stores in-frame clones only, minus some. The sample comprises nearly 750,000 clones, over 55% of which are singletons, and roughly 1.8% rests with the top ten. A CD45RA+ naive subset and a CD45RA-negative memory subset were split from CD4+ cells. Study-wide points: Compared with memory subsets, naive subsets generally had larger estimated richness.

Trimming cost V 5 bases and J 4 bases, with 8 bases left between them. The CDR3 covers 12 residues. From germline, CDR1 is SQVTM and CDR2 ANQGSEA. About this clone itself: Its cognate antigen is unknown.

The chain employs TRBV29-1 and TRBJ1-4; D is undetermined. The sequenced material came from memory CD4+ T cells sorted from blood. Specified subset: CD45RA-negative fraction. The TCR was taken from a woman aged 30 to 39 in good health. DNA of the CDR3: TGCAGCGTTCGAGAAGATAATGAAAAACTGTTTTTT. This codes for CSVREDNEKLFF.